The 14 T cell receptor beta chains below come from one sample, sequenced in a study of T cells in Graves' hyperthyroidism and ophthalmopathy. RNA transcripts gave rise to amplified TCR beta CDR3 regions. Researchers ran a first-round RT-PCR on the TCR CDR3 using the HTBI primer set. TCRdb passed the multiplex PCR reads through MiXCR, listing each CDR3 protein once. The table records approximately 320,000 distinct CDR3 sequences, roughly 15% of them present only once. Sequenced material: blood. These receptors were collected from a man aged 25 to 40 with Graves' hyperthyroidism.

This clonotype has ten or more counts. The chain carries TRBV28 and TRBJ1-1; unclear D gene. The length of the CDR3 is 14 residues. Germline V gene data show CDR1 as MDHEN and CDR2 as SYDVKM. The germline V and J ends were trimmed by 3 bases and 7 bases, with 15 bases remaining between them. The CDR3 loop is CASSFAREGFEAFF. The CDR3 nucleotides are TGTGCCAGCAGTTTCGCCAGAGAAGGATTTGAAGCTTTCTTT. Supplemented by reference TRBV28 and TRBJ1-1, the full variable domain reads DVKVTQSSRYLVKRTGEKVFLECVQDMDHENMFWYRQDPGLGLRLIYFSYDVKMKEKGDIPEGYSVSREKKERFSLILESASTNQTSMYLCASSFAREGFEAFFGQGTRLTVV.

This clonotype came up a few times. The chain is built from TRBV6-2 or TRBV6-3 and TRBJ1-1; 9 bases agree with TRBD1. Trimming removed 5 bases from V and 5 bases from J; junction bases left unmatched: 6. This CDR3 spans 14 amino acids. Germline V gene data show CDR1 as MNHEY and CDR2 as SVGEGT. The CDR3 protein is CASSRTGEQTEAFF. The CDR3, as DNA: TGTGCCAGCAGTCGGACAGGGGAGCAGACTGAAGCTTTCTTT.

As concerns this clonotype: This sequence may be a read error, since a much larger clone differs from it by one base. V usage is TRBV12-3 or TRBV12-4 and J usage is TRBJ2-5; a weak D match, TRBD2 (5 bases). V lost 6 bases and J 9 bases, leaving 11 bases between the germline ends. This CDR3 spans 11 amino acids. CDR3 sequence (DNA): TGTGCCAGCAGCATGAAGGAGGCCCAGTACTTC. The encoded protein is CASSMKEAQYF.

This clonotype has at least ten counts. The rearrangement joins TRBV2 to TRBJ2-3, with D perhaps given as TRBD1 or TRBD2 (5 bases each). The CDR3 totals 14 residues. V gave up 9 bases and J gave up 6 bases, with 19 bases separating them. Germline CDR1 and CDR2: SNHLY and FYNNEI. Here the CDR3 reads CASSRRDGEDTQYF. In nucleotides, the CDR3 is TGTGCCAGTAGCCGCCGGGACGGTGAGGATACGCAGTATTTT.

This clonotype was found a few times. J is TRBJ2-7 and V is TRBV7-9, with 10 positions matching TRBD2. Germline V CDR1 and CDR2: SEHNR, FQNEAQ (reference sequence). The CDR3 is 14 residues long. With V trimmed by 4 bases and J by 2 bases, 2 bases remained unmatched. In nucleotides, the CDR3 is TGTGCCAGCAGCTGGACTAGCGGACCCTACGAGCAGTACTTC. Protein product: CASSWTSGPYEQYF. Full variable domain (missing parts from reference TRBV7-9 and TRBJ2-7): DTGVSQNPRHKITKRGQNVTFRCDPISEHNRLYWYRQTLGQGPEFLTYFQNEAQLEKSRLLSDRFSAERPKGSFSTLEIQRTEQGDSAMYLCASSWTSGPYEQYFGPGTRLTVT.

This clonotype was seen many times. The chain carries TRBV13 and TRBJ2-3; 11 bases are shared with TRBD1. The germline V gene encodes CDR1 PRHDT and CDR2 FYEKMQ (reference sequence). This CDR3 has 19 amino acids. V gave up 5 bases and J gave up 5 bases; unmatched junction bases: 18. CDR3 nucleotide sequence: TGTGCCAGCAGCCGCATTCCTTCCGGGACAGGGGGTGATGTAGATACGCAGTATTTT. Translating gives CASSRIPSGTGGDVDTQYF.

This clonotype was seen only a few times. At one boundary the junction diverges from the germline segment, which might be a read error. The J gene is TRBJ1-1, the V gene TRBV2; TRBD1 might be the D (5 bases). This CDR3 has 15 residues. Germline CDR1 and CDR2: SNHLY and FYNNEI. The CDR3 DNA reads TGTGCCAGCAGCGAAGAGATAGGACAGAACACTGAAGCTTTCTTT. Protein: CASSEEIGQNTEAFF.

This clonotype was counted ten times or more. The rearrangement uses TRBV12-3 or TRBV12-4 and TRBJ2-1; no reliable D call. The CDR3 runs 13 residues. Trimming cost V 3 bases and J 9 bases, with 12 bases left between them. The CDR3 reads CASSLLGKSEQFF. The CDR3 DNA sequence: TGTGCCAGCAGTTTGCTAGGGAAGAGTGAGCAGTTCTTC.

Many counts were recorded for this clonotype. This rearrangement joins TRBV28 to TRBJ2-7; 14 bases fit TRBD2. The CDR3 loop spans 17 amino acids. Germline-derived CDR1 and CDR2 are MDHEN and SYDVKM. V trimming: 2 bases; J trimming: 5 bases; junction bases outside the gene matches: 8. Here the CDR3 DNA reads TGTGCCAGCAGTTTACCAGAGGGACTAGCGGGAGCTGACGAGCAGTACTTC. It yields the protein CASSLPEGLAGADEQYF.

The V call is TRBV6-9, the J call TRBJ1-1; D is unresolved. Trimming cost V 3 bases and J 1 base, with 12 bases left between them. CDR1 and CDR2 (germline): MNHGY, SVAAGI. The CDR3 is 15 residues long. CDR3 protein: CASSYLPIANTEAFF. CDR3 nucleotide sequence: TGTGCCAGCAGTTACCTACCTATAGCGAACACTGAAGCTTTCTTT.

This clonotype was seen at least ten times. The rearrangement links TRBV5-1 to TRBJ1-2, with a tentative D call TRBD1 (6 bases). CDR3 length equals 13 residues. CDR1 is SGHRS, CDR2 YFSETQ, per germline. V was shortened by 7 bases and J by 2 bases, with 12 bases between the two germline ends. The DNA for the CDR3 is TGCGCCAGCGGGCAGGGGCAGAACTATGGCTACACCTTC. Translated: CASGQGQNYGYTF. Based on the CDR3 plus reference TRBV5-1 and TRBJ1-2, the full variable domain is KAGVTQTPRYLIKTRGQQVTLSCSPISGHRSVSWYQQTPGQGLQFLFEYFSETQRNKGNFPGRFSGRQFSNSRSEMNVSTLELGDSALYLCASGQGQNYGYTFGSGTRLTVV.

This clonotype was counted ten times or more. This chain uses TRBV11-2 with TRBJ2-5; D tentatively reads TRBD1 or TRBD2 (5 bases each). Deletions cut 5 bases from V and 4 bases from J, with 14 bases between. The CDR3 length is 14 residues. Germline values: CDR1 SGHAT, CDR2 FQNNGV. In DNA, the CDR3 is TGTGCCAGCAGCCAGATACGGGGCAGAGAGACCCAGTACTTC. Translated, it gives CASSQIRGRETQYF.

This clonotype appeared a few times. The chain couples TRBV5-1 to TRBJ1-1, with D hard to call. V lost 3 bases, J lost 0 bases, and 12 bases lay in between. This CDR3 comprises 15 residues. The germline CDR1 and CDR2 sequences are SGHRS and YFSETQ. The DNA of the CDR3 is TGCGCCAGCAGCTGGACCCACCCAATGAACACTGAAGCTTTCTTT. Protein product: CASSWTHPMNTEAFF.

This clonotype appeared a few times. The CDR3 bases are TGTGCCAGCAGTTTAGAGAGGGTAATGAACACTGAAGCTTTCTTT. It encodes CASSLERVMNTEAFF. The chain has TRBV12-3 or TRBV12-4 and TRBJ1-1; D gene unclear. CDR3 size: 15 residues. V lost 1 base, J lost 0 bases, and 9 bases lay in between.